This is a list of T cell receptor beta chains from one sample in a study of beta chain features in type 1 diabetes. TCRdb's copy holds only in-frame clones and misses some; the assay was immunoSEQ multiplex PCR. Seen here are under 300,000 clones, 27% observed once, and the top ten hold roughly 4%. The specimen sequenced was central memory CD4+ T cells from blood. These receptors all come from a man aged 30 to 45 in good health. The conserved cysteine and the conserved F or W are not part of the CDR3 here. The order of the fields is CDR3 protein, J gene, V gene.

CDR3: ASSLSGQGNNEQY
J: TRBJ2-7
V: TRBV27

CDR3: ASSLQGIDGYT
J: TRBJ1-2
V: TRBV5-4

CDR3: ASSFETSAYEQY
J: TRBJ2-7
V: TRBV5-4

CDR3: ASSPTSISLDEQF
J: TRBJ2-1
V: TRBV18

CDR3: ASSQDEGGKSF
J: TRBJ2-7
V: TRBV4-1

CDR3: ASSPRTDMNTEAF
J: TRBJ1-1
V: TRBV7-9

CDR3: ASSGGQLAKNIQY
J: TRBJ2-4
V: TRBV7-9

CDR3: SVQGQGRGLAKNIQY
J: TRBJ2-4
V: TRBV29-1

CDR3: AWSTYGGGEETQY
J: TRBJ2-5
V: TRBV30

CDR3: ASSGGLTSYEQY
J: TRBJ2-7
V: TRBV7-2

CDR3: ASSQPGQGAEQY
J: TRBJ2-7
V: TRBV14

CDR3: ASSLNGRKEETQY
J: TRBJ2-5
V: TRBV5-1

CDR3: ASSFGVYNEQF
J: TRBJ2-1
V: TRBV7-2

CDR3: ASSSGQGADTQY
J: TRBJ2-3
V: TRBV28

CDR3: ASSSGRAETQY
J: TRBJ2-5
V: TRBV28

CDR3: ASSSPGRHTQY
J: TRBJ2-3
V: TRBV7-9

CDR3: AISESKVFLF
J: TRBJ2-1
V: TRBV10-3

CDR3: ASSLEQGSHEQY
J: TRBJ2-7
V: TRBV7-2

CDR3: ASSLDGRFHNEQF
J: TRBJ2-1
V: TRBV7-2

CDR3: ASSFSGGGGNEQF
J: TRBJ2-1
V: TRBV5-1

CDR3: AWATQGGNQPQH
J: TRBJ1-5
V: TRBV30

CDR3: ASSPRGGNEQF
J: TRBJ2-1
V: TRBV14

CDR3: ASSSGTSGLTDTQY
J: TRBJ2-3
V: TRBV2

CDR3: ASSSVGAGYT
J: TRBJ1-2
V: TRBV7-2

CDR3: ASSPRQKNNEQF
J: TRBJ2-1
V: TRBV5-4